Shown below are 5 T cell receptor beta chains from a single sample sequenced in a study of T-cell memory formation after mild COVID-19. TCRdb reprocessed the 5' RACE reads with MiXCR, giving one entry per CDR3 protein. The table records about 140,000 distinct CDR3 sequences, about 14% of them present only once. The source material was PBMCs or a T cell subset sorted from them (not recorded which). All receptors derive from an adult woman who had mild COVID-19 (a few samples of this study predate the infection). Cell type and time point are not known.

This clonotype was seen a few times. CDR3 coding DNA: TGTGCCAGCAGCTTGGCCTGGCAGATAGCCAACGTCCTGACTTTC. It yields the protein CASSLAWQIANVLTF. The chain has TRBV5-6 and TRBJ2-6; D unresolved. Germline V gene data show CDR1 as SGHDT and CDR2 as YYEEEE. The CDR3 spans 15 residues. Trimming took 0 bases from V and 7 from J, leaving 11 bases between them.

This clonotype was recorded at least ten times. CDR3 region: CASSFGGASQETQYF. The CDR3 DNA reads TGCGCCAGCAGCTTCGGCGGGGCCTCGCAAGAGACCCAGTACTTC. The chain carries TRBV5-1 and TRBJ2-5; possibly TRBD2 for D (6 bases). Per germline, CDR1 SGHRS and CDR2 YFSETQ. The CDR3 runs 15 residues. Trimming removed 2 bases at V and 2 bases at J, with 13 bases between.

The chain carries TRBV9 and TRBJ2-2; 9 nucleotides line up with TRBD1. The CDR3 is made up of 15 amino acids. The V gene end was trimmed by 1 base and the J gene end by 5 bases; junction bases not matched to a gene: 3. Germline-derived CDR1 and CDR2 are SGDLS and YYNGEE. CDR3 sequence (DNA): TGTGCCAGCAGCGTATACAGGGGGCTGACCGGGGAGCTGTTTTTT. Amino acids: CASSVYRGLTGELFF.

In its sample, this clonotype was seen many times. The CDR3 loop reads CASSLTGTGTYEQYF. CDR3 bases: TGTGCCAGCAGCTTAACCGGGACAGGGACCTACGAGCAGTACTTC. The J gene is TRBJ2-7, the V gene TRBV7-9; 9 bases match TRBD1. Germline loops: CDR1 SEHNR, CDR2 FQNEAQ (reference sequence). Trimming took 2 bases from V and 2 from J; bases not matched to a gene: 4. The CDR3 has 15 amino acids.

This clonotype was seen ten or more times. The chain employs TRBV4-3 and TRBJ1-5; D gene ambiguous. Germline V gives CDR1 LGHNA, CDR2 YSLEER. V was pared by 1 base and J by 7 bases, with 11 bases between. The CDR3 length is 14 residues. CDR3 loop: CASSQGRGIQPQHF. The CDR3 DNA reads TGCGCCAGCAGCCAAGGGAGAGGGATCCAGCCCCAGCATTTT.